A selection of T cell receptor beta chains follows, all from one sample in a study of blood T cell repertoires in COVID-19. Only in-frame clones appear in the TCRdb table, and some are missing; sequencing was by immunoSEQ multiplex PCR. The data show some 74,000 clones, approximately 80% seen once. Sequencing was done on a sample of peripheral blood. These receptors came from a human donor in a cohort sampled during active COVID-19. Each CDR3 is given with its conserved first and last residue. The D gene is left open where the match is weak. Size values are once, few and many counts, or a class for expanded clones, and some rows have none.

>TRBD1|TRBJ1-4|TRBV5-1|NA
TGCGCCAGCAGCTTGAACGGACAGGGGGCCGGAAAACTGTTTTTT
CASSLNGQGAGKLFF
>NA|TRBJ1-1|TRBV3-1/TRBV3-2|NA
TGTGCCAGCAGCCAGTTATCCACAGGGATTATTGACACTGAAGCTTTCTTT
CASSQLSTGIIDTEAFF
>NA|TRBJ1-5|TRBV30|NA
TGTGCCTGGAGTCCAGGGAGGATCAATCAGCCCCAGCATTTT
CAWSPGRINQPQHF
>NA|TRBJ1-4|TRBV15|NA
TGTGCCACCAGCAGAGAGTCAGCAACTAATGAAAAACTGTTTTTT
CATSRESATNEKLFF
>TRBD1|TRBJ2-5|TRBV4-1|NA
TGCGCCAGCAGCCAAGCGATGACAGGGGGCAGGTCACGAGAGACCCAGTACTTC
CASSQAMTGGRSRETQYF
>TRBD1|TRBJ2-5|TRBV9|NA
TGTGCCAGCAGCGTGACAGGGAAAGAGACCCAGTACTTC
CASSVTGKETQYF
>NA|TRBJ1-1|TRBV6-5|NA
TGTGCCGCAAGAACAGGGAGTGGGACTGAAGCTTTCTTT
CAARTGSGTEAFF
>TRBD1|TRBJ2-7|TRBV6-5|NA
TGTGCCAGCAGTACCGGGACAGCCTACGAGCAGTACTTC
CASSTGTAYEQYF
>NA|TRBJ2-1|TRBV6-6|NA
TGTGCCAGCAGTTACGGCGGGTCCTCCTACAATGAGCAGTTCTTC
CASSYGGSSYNEQFF
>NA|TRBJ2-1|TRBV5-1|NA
TGCGCCAGCAGCTTGGGTGAAAGGCGGGAGCAGTTCTTC
CASSLGERREQFF
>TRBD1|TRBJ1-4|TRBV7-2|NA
TGTGCCAGCAGCTCTTGGGGGACAGTCGGTGAAAAACTGTTTTTT
CASSSWGTVGEKLFF
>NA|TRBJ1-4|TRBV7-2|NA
TGTGCCAGCAGCCTAAGTCGGGAAAAACTGTTTTTT
CASSLSREKLFF
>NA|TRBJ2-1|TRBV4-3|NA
TGCGCCAGCAGCCAAGATTTCGGGGTATCCTACAATGAGCAGTTCTTC
CASSQDFGVSYNEQFF
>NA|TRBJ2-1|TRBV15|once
TGTGCCACCAGCAGAGATCAGGGGAGCTCCTACAATGAGCAGTTCTTC
CATSRDQGSSYNEQFF
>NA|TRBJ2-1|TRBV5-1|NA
TGCGCCAGCAGCTCCCGTCAGGGGGCTAGCGGGACGGGGGAGCAGTTCTTC
CASSSRQGASGTGEQFF
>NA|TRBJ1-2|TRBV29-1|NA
TGCAGCGGTCAGGGAGGAGATGGCTACACCTTC
CSGQGGDGYTF
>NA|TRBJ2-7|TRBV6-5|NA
TGTGCCAGCCAGAACCGGGGGATTTCCCAATACGAGCAGTACTTC
CASQNRGISQYEQYF
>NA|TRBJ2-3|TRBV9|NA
TGTGCCAGCAGCGTAGCTACGGGGGTGGCAGATACGCAGTATTTT
CASSVATGVADTQYF
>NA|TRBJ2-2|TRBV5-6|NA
TGTGCCAGCAGCTTGGCCGGGACCGGGGAGCTGTTTTTT
CASSLAGTGELFF
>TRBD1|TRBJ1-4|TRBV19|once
TGTGCCAGTAGTGACCCGCGCACAGGGGGTGAAAAACTGTTTTTT
CASSDPRTGGEKLFF